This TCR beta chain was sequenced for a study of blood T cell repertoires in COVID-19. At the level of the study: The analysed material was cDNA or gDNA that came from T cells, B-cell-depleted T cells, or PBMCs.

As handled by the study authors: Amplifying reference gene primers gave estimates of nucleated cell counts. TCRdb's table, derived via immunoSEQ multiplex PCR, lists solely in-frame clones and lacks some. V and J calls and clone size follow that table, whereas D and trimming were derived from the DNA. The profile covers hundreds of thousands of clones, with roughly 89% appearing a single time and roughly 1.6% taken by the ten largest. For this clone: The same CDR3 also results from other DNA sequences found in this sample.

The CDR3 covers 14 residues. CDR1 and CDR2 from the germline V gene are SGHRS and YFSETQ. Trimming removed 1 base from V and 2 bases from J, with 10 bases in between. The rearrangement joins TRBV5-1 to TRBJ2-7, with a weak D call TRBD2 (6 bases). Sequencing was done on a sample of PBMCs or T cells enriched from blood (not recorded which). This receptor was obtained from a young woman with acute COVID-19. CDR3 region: CASSLSGGTYEQYF. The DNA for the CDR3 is TGCGCCAGCAGCTTGTCTGGGGGGACCTACGAGCAGTACTTC.